This TCR beta chain comes out of a study of T-cell memory formation after mild COVID-19 (dated by TCRdb to the early 2020s). Some background on the complete study: TCR sequence clusters from the two donors were largely donor specific. T-cell clones expanding and contracting after mild COVID-19 in a couple of donors were tracked by longitudinal TCRalpha and TCRbeta repertoire sequencing. The cohort comprised two young, previously healthy adult volunteers, one female and one male.

The sequencer listed for this sample is Illumina NovaSeq 6000. TCRalpha and TCRbeta cDNA libraries were constructed by 5'RACE with constant-segment primers, with sample barcodes and unique molecular identifiers being introduced. RNA was extracted from every sample with Trizol reagent. Libraries were amplified in two PCR steps, with a second sample barcode and Illumina TruSeq adapters added in the second step. The libraries were sequenced on an Illumina NovaSeq using 2 x 150 bp paired-end reads. Per the source publication's procedure: Demultiplexing of reads and collapsing into UMI-guided consensus sequences were performed with migec v1.2.7. With mixcr v2.1.11, UMI consensuses were aligned to TRA and TRB V and J templates and assembled into clonotypes. A clonotype was counted as expanded or contracted only when both edgeR and NoisET called the clonotype significant, with the noise models trained on biological replicates. For edgeR calls, the thresholds were a false discovery rate-adjusted p below 0.01 and a log2 fold-change of 1. PCA with hierarchical clustering of max-normalized trajectories of the 1000 most abundant clonotypes was used as exploratory dynamics analysis. Separately sequenced CD4+ and CD8+ repertoires were used to assign the CD4 or CD8 phenotype of responding clones. The raw public reads went through TCRdb reprocessing: fastp at Q25, MiXCR clone calling, in-frame beta chains kept. Duplicate CDR3 protein sequences are folded into a single record with the most common DNA and genes. The V and J calls were not made by the authors but by TCRdb's processing. The sample contains hundreds of thousands of distinct CDR3 sequences, around 17% of them found a single time. Around 3.7% of the sample is in the top ten clones.

The germline V gene yields SGHRS for CDR1 and YFSETQ for CDR2. Trimmed from V: 6 bases; trimmed from J: 2 bases; junction bases lacking a gene match: 6. Counted from cysteine to phenylalanine, this CDR3 has 14 amino acids. Only the CDR3 part of the read is kept: 42 bases, read in frame from the first base. Ficoll-Paque density gradient centrifugation was used to isolate PBMCs. The study at large found these results: Only a couple of mild cases were covered by the study, and larger cohorts that include severe cases with pre-infection samples were considered necessary. The second-wave clones that peaked on day 37 were not confirmed to be SARS-CoV-2 specific. Contracting CD4+ clones were found mainly in CM and EM memory subsets, while CD8+ clones were enriched in EMRA. Some responding clones were found in pre-infection memory, which suggests that pre-existing cross-reactive memory T cells took part in the SARS-CoV-2 response. Clones contracting from day 15 to 85 had balanced CD4/CD8 phenotypes, while a second wave expanding from day 15 to 37 was biased towards CD4+.

This clonotype appeared a few times. It lacks a known antigen. Per-base quality was not reported, and no clone a single base away is much larger than it. This receptor was identified in a man between 18 and 35 years old who had mild COVID-19 (a few samples of this study predate the infection). The sample titles of this study are shuffled in the database, so cell type and time point are left out; the donor was told from shared clones. The sequenced material came from PBMCs or a T cell subset sorted from them (not recorded which). The V and J segments used are TRBV5-1 and TRBJ2-3; a stretch of 7 junction bases matches TRBD1. The bases read TGCGCCAGCACGCGACAGGGCAACACAGATACGCAGTATTTT. Its protein is CASTRQGNTDTQYF. The full variable domain, completed from the reference TRBV5-1 and TRBJ2-3 proteins outside the CDR3, reads KAGVTQTPRYLIKTRGQQVTLSCSPISGHRSVSWYQQTPGQGLQFLFEYFSETQRNKGNFPGRFSGRQFSNSRSEMNVSTLELGDSALYLCASTRQGNTDTQYFGPGTRLTVL.